The clone carrying this T cell receptor (beta chain) appeared once. Trimming at V came to 5 bases and at J to 8 bases, leaving 12 bases not matched to a gene. The CDR3 spans 15 residues. Germline CDR1 and CDR2: MDHEN and SYDVKM. This sample is drawn from a study of blood T cell repertoires in COVID-19. The wider study: COVID-19 samples collected from the United States, Italy and Spain covered acute and convalescent phases. PBMCs, B-cell-depleted T cells, or T cells were the source of the cDNA or gDNA that made up the material.

How the authors handled the data: Estimated nucleated cell counts came from reference gene primer amplification. The data were produced by immunoSEQ multiplex PCR, yet TCRdb's version contains in-frame clones alone and is incomplete. D and trimming were read from the DNA, whereas the V and J calls and clone size are those reported in that table. The table includes over 40,000 clones, around 92% detected once. Sequenced sample: peripheral blood. The chain has TRBV28 and TRBJ1-1; TRBD1 agrees at 9 bases. This sequence originates from a human donor in a cohort sampled during active COVID-19. CDR3 DNA: TGTGCCAGCAGTATCACCGGGACAGGGATCCGCGAAGCTTTCTTT. Translating gives CASSITGTGIREAFF.